This note documents a single TCR beta chain sequence. Antigen specificity is unknown. Germline-derived CDR1 and CDR2 are SGHRS and YFSETQ. The CDR3 is 15 residues long. The ends lost 3 bases at V and 4 bases at J; junction bases unmatched: 3. The data originate from a study of OX40 agonist ivuxolimab in advanced cancers. The overall study: Patients achieving partial responses numbered three: one hepatocellular carcinoma case and two cutaneous melanoma cases.

General study findings and limits: Individuals who were partial responders at 0.1-3.0 mg/kg had clonal expansion that ranked among the lowest. CD8+ T cells were the subset that, on average, had more expanded clones than CD4+.

Method: immunoSEQ multiplex PCR; TCRdb's copy keeps in-frame clones and lacks some. The repertoire holds about 16,000 clones, about 86% seen once, with under 0.75% in the top ten. The receptor comes from an adult with an advanced solid tumor such as melanoma, head and neck, liver or kidney cancer. The chain employs TRBV5-1 and TRBJ2-1; 11 bases match TRBD1. This sample comprised CD4+ or CD8+ T cells sorted from blood, obtained in a trial of the OX40 agonist ivuxolimab. CDR3 in amino acids: CASSWGQGGYNEQFF. For the CDR3, the DNA is TGCGCCAGCAGCTGGGGACAGGGGGGATACAATGAGCAGTTCTTC.